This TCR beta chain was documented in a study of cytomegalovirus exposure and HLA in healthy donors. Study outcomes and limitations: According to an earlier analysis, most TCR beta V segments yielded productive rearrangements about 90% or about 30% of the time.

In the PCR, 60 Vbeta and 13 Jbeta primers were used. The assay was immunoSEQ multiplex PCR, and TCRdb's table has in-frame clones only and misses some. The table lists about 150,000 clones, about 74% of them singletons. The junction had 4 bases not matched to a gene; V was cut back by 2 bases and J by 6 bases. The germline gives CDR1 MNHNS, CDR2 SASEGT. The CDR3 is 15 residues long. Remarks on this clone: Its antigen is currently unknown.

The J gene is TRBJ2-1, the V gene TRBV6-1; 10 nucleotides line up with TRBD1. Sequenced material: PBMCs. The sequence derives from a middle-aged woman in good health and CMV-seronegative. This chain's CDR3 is CASSEPGQGSNEQFF. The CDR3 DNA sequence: TGTGCCAGCAGTGAACCGGGACAGGGGAGCAATGAGCAGTTCTTC.